A selection of T cell receptor beta chains follows, all from one sample in a study of CD4 T cells in relation to SARS-CoV-2 and coronaviruses. The method was immunoSEQ multiplex PCR; TCRdb's version includes in-frame clones alone and lacks a portion of them. The data show around 23,000 clones, approximately 82% seen once. These receptors have no known antigen. The sample was CD4+ T cells from PBMCs, cultured in vitro. These receptor sequences come from a human donor in good health. Each CDR3 is given with its conserved first and last residue. Each record gives: D gene, clone size, J gene, V gene, CDR3 protein, CDR3 DNA. D genes are given only for firm matches. A row's size may be missing; if present it is once, few, many or a size class.

>-|-|TRBJ2-7|TRBV5-5
CASSYGYEQYF
TGTGCCAGCAGCTATGGATACGAGCAGTACTTC
>-|-|TRBJ1-2|TRBV19
CASSREAGARVGYTF
TGTGCCAGTAGTAGGGAAGCAGGGGCTCGTGTTGGCTACACCTTC
>-|-|TRBJ1-1|TRBV9
CASSSRTENTEAFF
TGTGCCAGCAGCTCCCGGACAGAGAACACTGAAGCTTTCTTT
>-|-|TRBJ1-1|TRBV29-1
CSVEVARGGTEAFF
TGCAGCGTTGAAGTCGCCAGGGGAGGTACTGAAGCTTTCTTT
>-|-|TRBJ1-1|TRBV14
CASSEGRSEAFF
TGTGCCAGCAGTGAGGGTAGATCTGAAGCTTTCTTT
>-|-|TRBJ2-5|TRBV2
CASSGHLEETQYF
TGTGCCAGCAGCGGACACTTAGAAGAGACCCAGTACTTC
>-|few|TRBJ1-2|TRBV20-1
CSASLQAGYTF
TGCAGTGCTAGTTTACAAGCTGGCTACACCTTC
>-|-|TRBJ1-2|TRBV12-3/TRBV12-4
CASSIRVGGYTF
TGTGCCAGCAGCATTAGGGTGGGCGGCTACACCTTC
>-|-|TRBJ1-1|TRBV3-1/TRBV3-2
CASSLGANTEAFF
TGTGCCAGCAGCCTAGGAGCAAACACTGAAGCTTTCTTT
>-|-|TRBJ1-1|TRBV30
CAWRGDGRRAFF
TGTGCCTGGAGAGGTGACGGACGAAGGGCTTTCTTT
>-|-|TRBJ1-6|TRBV5-1
CASRSGGPGNSPLHF
TGCGCCAGCAGGTCGGGGGGGCCCGGGAATTCACCCCTCCACTTT
>TRBD2|-|TRBJ2-7|TRBV2
CASGLAGVFYEQYF
TGTGCCAGCGGTCTAGCGGGAGTCTTCTACGAGCAGTACTTC
>-|-|TRBJ1-4|TRBV10-1
CASSPEGANEKLFF
TGCGCCAGCAGCCCTGAGGGGGCTAATGAAAAACTGTTTTTT
>-|-|TRBJ1-2|TRBV20-1
CSASHNGYTF
TGCAGTGCCAGCCACAATGGCTACACCTTC
>-|-|TRBJ2-7|TRBV27
CASSLRTALHYEQYF
TGTGCCAGCAGTTTACGGACAGCCCTACATTACGAGCAGTACTTC
>-|few|TRBJ2-2|TRBV9
CASSVEAGLDTGELFF
TGTGCCAGCAGCGTAGAGGCAGGGCTCGACACCGGGGAGCTGTTTTTT
>-|-|TRBJ2-7|TRBV3-1/TRBV3-2
CASSPQVGEQYF
TGTGCCAGCAGCCCCCAAGTGGGGGAGCAGTACTTC
>-|-|TRBJ1-2|TRBV7-8
CASSLSGGGGGYTF
TGTGCCAGCAGCTTATCGGGAGGGGGTGGTGGCTACACCTTC
>-|few|TRBJ1-4|TRBV28
CASSLGSLSGKLFF
TGTGCCAGCAGTTTGGGCAGCCTTTCAGGAAAACTGTTTTTT
>-|few|TRBJ1-2|TRBV12-3/TRBV12-4
CASSPGPNGYTF
TGTGCCAGCAGTCCCGGACCCAATGGCTACACCTTC
>TRBD1|-|TRBJ2-5|TRBV5-6
CASSPLDREDKTQYF
TGTGCCAGCAGCCCCCTGGACAGGGAAGATAAGACCCAGTACTTC
>-|-|TRBJ1-1|TRBV29-1
CSSFAGATEAFF
TGCAGCTCTTTTGCCGGGGCCACTGAAGCTTTCTTT
>TRBD2|few|TRBJ2-4|TRBV3-1/TRBV3-2
CASSHEAGGYGIQYF
TGTGCCAGCAGCCACGAAGCGGGAGGGTATGGCATTCAGTACTTC
>-|-|TRBJ2-1|TRBV6-1
CASSEQWGDNEQFF
TGTGCCAGCAGTGAACAATGGGGGGACAATGAGCAGTTCTTC
>TRBD2|-|TRBJ2-2|TRBV7-9
CASSREVGLATGELFF
TGTGCCAGCAGCCGAGAGGTGGGACTAGCGACCGGGGAGCTGTTTTTT
>-|-|TRBJ2-7|TRBV5-1
CASSLGGKQYF
TGCGCCAGCAGCTTGGGGGGGAAGCAGTACTTC
>-|-|TRBJ1-5|TRBV18
CASSPMDSNQPQHF
TGTGCCAGCTCACCAATGGATAGCAATCAGCCCCAGCATTTT
>-|-|TRBJ2-3|TRBV30
CAWSTKASTDTQYF
TGTGCCTGGAGCACTAAGGCTAGCACAGATACGCAGTATTTT
>TRBD2|-|TRBJ2-3|TRBV3-1/TRBV3-2
CASSTSAGGFTDTQYF
TGTGCCAGCAGCACCTCAGCGGGAGGTTTCACAGATACGCAGTATTTT
>-|-|TRBJ1-6|TRBV30
CAWSGGQYSYNSPLHF
TGTGCCTGGAGTGGGGGGCAGTACTCCTATAATTCACCCCTCCACTTT
>-|-|TRBJ1-3|TRBV7-9
CASSPLGSSGNTIYF
TGTGCCAGCAGCCCACTAGGGAGCTCTGGAAACACCATATATTTT